The source of this T cell receptor beta chain is a study of beta chain features in type 1 diabetes. The study reverse transcribed the entire isolated RNA, so it sequenced expressed TCRB transcripts. The protocol was immunoSEQ multiplex PCR, while the TCRdb copy is restricted to in-frame clones and leaves out a portion. The sample shows some 350,000 clones, 9.6% of them seen only once. This clone was picked up a small number of times. Its antigen remains unknown. Looked up from germline, CDR1 is LNHDA and CDR2 is SQIVND (reference sequence). The CDR3 has 17 amino acids. The J segment lost 3 bases and the V segment lost 1 base, leaving 4 bases of the junction unmatched. Study-level results: Whatever favoring of shorter templates PCR might show would apply equally to patients and controls. TCRB CDR3 length was moderately but significantly reduced in all four CD4+ subsets of Type 1 diabetes patients.

The origin of this receptor is a man aged 25 to 40 with type 1 diabetes. Sequenced input: central memory CD4+ T cells from blood. The J gene is TRBJ2-2, the V gene TRBV19; 11 bases agree with TRBD1. In DNA form, the CDR3 reads TGTGCCAGTAGTATAGGCCCGGGACAGGGGGACACCGGGGAGCTGTTTTTT. Translated, it gives CASSIGPGQGDTGELFF.